This T cell receptor beta chain was found in a study of shared clonotypes between healthy human individuals. V lost 6 bases and J 4 bases, leaving 16 bases between the germline ends. Germline CDR1 reads SGHTA; CDR2 reads FQGNSA. The CDR3 length is 15 residues. Profiled with immunoSEQ multiplex PCR; TCRdb holds only in-frame clones, not every one. The sample consists of around 500,000 clones, about 79% of them appearing once. This clone was detected many times. The sample has other DNA sequences that encode this CDR3 too. The sample taken for sequencing was PBMCs. The chain links TRBV7-2 to TRBJ2-1; tentative D call: TRBD2 (6 bases). The source of this sequence is a woman in her thirties or forties in good health. Some clones in this sample may be carry-over from other donors' samples. Written as DNA, the CDR3 is TGTGCCAGCAGTACTTCTACGGGAGTTTACAATGAGCAGTTCTTC. Translation: CASSTSTGVYNEQFF.